Listed below are T cell receptor beta chains from one sample, sequenced in a study of blood T cell repertoires in COVID-19. TCRdb keeps only in-frame clones here, not all; method: immunoSEQ multiplex PCR. The repertoire has about 360,000 clones, approximately 86% of them found once; the top ten carry just over 7%. Sequencing used peripheral blood. The receptors here all came from a woman aged 60-75 years with COVID-19, enrolled during active disease. Both conserved end residues are trimmed from each CDR3. The D gene is left open where the match is weak.

cdr3_aa	d_call	cdr3_length	v_call	j_call
ASSLEATPSGANVLT	-	15	TRBV7-2	TRBJ2-6
ASSSGGLEAF	-	10	TRBV2	TRBJ1-1
AVGSGTGRDQPQH	TRBD1	13	TRBV19	TRBJ1-5
ASKIAGANVLT	-	11	TRBV7-2	TRBJ2-6
ASSQEGLLPLHGYT	-	14	TRBV4-2	TRBJ1-2
ASSEVRDEQY	-	10	TRBV6-1	TRBJ2-7
ASTDPGGHEQY	-	11	TRBV9	TRBJ2-7
ASSISQGLYEQY	-	12	TRBV19	TRBJ2-7
ASSLETNRWISPLH	-	14	TRBV5-4	TRBJ1-6
ASTEGPLFNQPQH	-	13	TRBV19	TRBJ1-5
ASSQEEGVRSNQPQH	-	15	TRBV4-2	TRBJ1-5
ASSPVVAASGTGELF	-	15	TRBV3-1/TRBV3-2	TRBJ2-2
ASIRQKNTGELF	-	12	TRBV6-5	TRBJ2-2
ASSLAPGRDTDTQY	-	14	TRBV11-1	TRBJ2-3
ASSGQGGNYGYT	TRBD1	12	TRBV3-1/TRBV3-2	TRBJ1-2
ASSGQGTNQPQH	TRBD1	12	TRBV7-9	TRBJ1-5
ASSRRRERGGDEQF	TRBD2	14	TRBV7-8	TRBJ2-1
ASSVDQYGYT	-	10	TRBV9	TRBJ1-2
ASSRRDRSYEQY	TRBD1	12	TRBV7-2	TRBJ2-7
ASSKAGQGVSNQPQH	-	15	TRBV21-1	TRBJ1-5
ASSAPLTGTEAF	-	12	TRBV9	TRBJ1-1
AGRDRGIPT	TRBD1	9	TRBV30	TRBJ1-2
ASSRTSGGVDTQY	TRBD2	13	TRBV4-1	TRBJ2-3
ASSQTQSAYGYT	-	12	TRBV4-2	TRBJ1-2
ASSHWRDGNEKLF	-	13	TRBV19	TRBJ1-4
ASSRTRVSGELF	-	12	TRBV19	TRBJ2-2
ASSSEAGRAYGYT	-	13	TRBV11-3	TRBJ1-2
ASSSGLENYGYT	-	12	TRBV5-6	TRBJ1-2
ASGLGAGTVLDEQF	TRBD1	14	TRBV12-5	TRBJ2-1
ASSKVFGQGLPHTEAF	-	16	TRBV21-1	TRBJ1-1
ASSYWTSGGRGGDTQY	TRBD2	16	TRBV7-9	TRBJ2-3
ASSYSYEGTIY	-	11	TRBV6-5	TRBJ1-3
ASSERDGSSYNSPLH	-	15	TRBV6-1	TRBJ1-6
AWSVPQANTEAF	-	12	TRBV30	TRBJ1-1
ASSRPDSGGTDTQY	TRBD2	14	TRBV7-3	TRBJ2-3
ASSPMQAGYSSGNTIY	-	16	TRBV18	TRBJ1-3
ASSLDSRTNTEAF	-	13	TRBV5-4	TRBJ1-1
ASRDLADPNTGELF	TRBD2	14	TRBV5-1	TRBJ2-2
ASSIGDLTGELF	-	12	TRBV9	TRBJ2-2
ASSLGTGGVPYYNEQF	TRBD1	16	TRBV13	TRBJ2-1
SVRGTGEKLF	-	10	TRBV29-1	TRBJ1-4
ASSLASRGLFTDTQY	TRBD1	15	TRBV5-1	TRBJ2-3